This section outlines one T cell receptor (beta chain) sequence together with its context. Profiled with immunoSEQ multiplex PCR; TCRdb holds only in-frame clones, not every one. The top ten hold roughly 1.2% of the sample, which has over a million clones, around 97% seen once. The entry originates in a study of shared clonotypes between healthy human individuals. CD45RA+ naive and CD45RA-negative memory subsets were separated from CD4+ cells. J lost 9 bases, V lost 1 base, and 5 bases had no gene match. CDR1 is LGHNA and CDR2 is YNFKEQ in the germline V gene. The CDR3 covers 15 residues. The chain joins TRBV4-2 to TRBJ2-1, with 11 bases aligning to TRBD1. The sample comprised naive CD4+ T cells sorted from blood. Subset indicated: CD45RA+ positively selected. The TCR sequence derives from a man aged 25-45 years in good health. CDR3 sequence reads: CASSQVGQGVGEQFF. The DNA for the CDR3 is TGTGCCAGCAGCCAAGTGGGACAGGGGGTAGGTGAGCAGTTCTTC.